The 15 T cell receptor beta chains presented below share a single source sample, sequenced in a study of breast tumors, draining lymph nodes, adjacent tissues. TCRdb used MiXCR to reprocess the multiplex PCR reads, holding one entry per CDR3 protein. There are 150,000 to 250,000 distinct CDR3 sequences in the sample; approximately 33% occur only once, and around 4.5% lies in the top ten. Breast cancer patients provided tissue from their axillary draining lymph nodes. The sequenced material came from axillary lymph node tissue. The receptors come from a female donor with breast cancer. Some clones in this sample may be carry-over from other donors' samples.

About this clonotype: A much larger clone lies a single base off, so this may be a read error. The chain carries TRBV19 and TRBJ2-7; maybe TRBD2 (6 bases). Germline V gene data show CDR1 as LNHDA and CDR2 as SQIVND (reference sequence). V lost 9 bases and J 2 bases, leaving 23 bases between the germline ends. The CDR3 has 16 amino acids. The CDR3 region is CASSPLGRGRTYEQYF. DNA for the CDR3: TGTGCCAGCAGTCCCCTGGGTCGAGGGAGGACCTACGAGCAGTACTTC.

This clonotype appeared once. The junction and the germline gene differ at one end; a read error may be behind it. This chain connects TRBV24-1 to TRBJ1-3; the match to TRBD1 covers 9 bases. The V gene's germline CDR1 is KGHDR and CDR2 SFDVKD. The CDR3 has 15 amino acids. CDR3 DNA: TGTGCCACCAGCCCACAGGGGGCGAATGGAAGCACCATATATTTT. Translation: CATSPQGANGSTIYF.

This clonotype was detected many times. CDR3 in DNA: TGCAGTGCTAGTTCACGGGTGCGGGAGCAGTACTTC. It translates to CSASSRVREQYF. V and J are TRBV20-1 and TRBJ2-7; D remains unclear. Trimming removed 3 bases from V and 7 bases from J, with 13 bases in between. CDR1 is DFQATT, CDR2 SNEGSKA, per germline (reference sequence). The CDR3 consists of 12 residues.

This clonotype was recorded at least ten times. The chain links TRBV5-1 to TRBJ2-2; D may be TRBD2 (7 bases). V dropped 0 bases and J dropped 5 bases, with 17 bases sitting between them. This CDR3 contains 17 residues. Per the germline V gene, CDR1 is SGHRS and CDR2 is YFSETQ. The CDR3 DNA is TGCGCCAGCAGCTTGGCCGATGGGGGGGGCCGTACCGGGGAGCTGTTTTTT. This translates into CASSLADGGGRTGELFF.

This clonotype was detected ten times or more. J is TRBJ2-1 and V is TRBV12-3 or TRBV12-4; D is undetermined. The CDR3 is made up of 13 amino acids. The V and J ends lost 8 bases and 0 bases respectively, with 8 bases between them. CDR3 protein: CASGSRSYNEQFF. The CDR3 region has the DNA TGTGCCAGCGGAAGTCGCTCCTACAATGAGCAGTTCTTC.

This clonotype was seen many times. The V and J genes are TRBV10-2 and TRBJ1-5; no reliable D call. Trimming pared 5 bases from V and 8 bases from J, leaving 10 bases between. The CDR3 extends over 12 amino acids. Per germline, CDR1 WSHSY and CDR2 SAAADI. The CDR3 DNA follows: TGCGCCAGCAGTAGGGCTATTGAGCCCCAGCATTTT. Translating it yields CASSRAIEPQHF.

Concerning this clonotype itself: The conserved phenylalanine or tryptophan is not found at the CDR3 terminus, so this likely reflects a read error. Because the CDR3's place on the DNA is in doubt, the DNA is left out and the CDR3 is given as listed by TCRdb. The chain is built from TRBV7-2 and TRBJ2-7; the table gives TRBD2 as D, unverified against the DNA. From germline, CDR1 is SGHTA and CDR2 FQGNSA. The CDR3 is 15 residues long, counting both termini. The CDR3 spells CASSLRSGGAHEQHL.

The CDR3 spells CASSPGWLAGVGEQYF. CDR3 in DNA: TGCGCCAGCAGCCCCGGGTGGCTAGCGGGAGTGGGGGAGCAGTACTTC. The chain couples TRBV4-1 to TRBJ2-7, with TRBD2 identical over 10 bases. V lost 4 bases and J lost 7; bases outside the gene matches: 13. The CDR3 is 16 amino acids. Germline V gene sequence: CDR1 MGHRA, CDR2 YSYEKL.

There are a few counts of this clonotype. The V call is TRBV5-1, the J call TRBJ2-2; D might be TRBD1 (7 bases). This CDR3 comprises 16 residues. The V gene's germline CDR1 is SGHRS and CDR2 YFSETQ. Deletions cut 4 bases from V and 6 bases from J, with 19 bases between. The chain's CDR3 is CASSTWGDSSSGELFF. The CDR3 DNA reads as TGCGCCAGCAGCACCTGGGGGGACAGCAGCTCCGGGGAGCTGTTTTTT.

This clonotype occurred a few times. J is TRBJ2-1 and V is TRBV6-2 or TRBV6-3; 13 nucleotides line up with TRBD2. This CDR3 is 15 amino acids long. Looked up from germline, CDR1 is MNHEY and CDR2 is SVGEGT. The J segment lost 7 bases and the V segment lost 6 bases, leaving 6 bases of the junction unmatched. CDR3: CASSPGTSGTNEQFF. CDR3 coding DNA: TGTGCCAGCAGCCCCGGGACTAGCGGGACAAATGAGCAGTTCTTC.

This clonotype was seen repeatedly, ten times or more. The V call is TRBV4-3, the J call TRBJ2-7, with 7 positions matching TRBD1. The CDR3 has 15 amino acids. Germline CDR1 reads LGHNA; CDR2 reads YSLEER. The trim removed 0 bases at V and 3 bases at J, leaving 5 bases unmatched. The CDR3 spells CASSQDRDRRYEQYF. CDR3 sequence (DNA): TGCGCCAGCAGCCAAGATAGGGACAGACGCTACGAGCAGTACTTC.

Ten or more counts support this clonotype. The rearrangement uses TRBV15 and TRBJ1-4; D is ambiguous. In germline, CDR1 is LNHNV, CDR2 YYDKDF (reference sequence). The CDR3 has 14 amino acids. Trimming removed 0 bases from V and 5 bases from J, with 7 bases in between. The CDR3 is CATSRDRGNEKLFF. CDR3 in DNA: TGTGCCACCAGCAGAGACCGAGGGAATGAAAAACTGTTTTTT.

The V gene is TRBV2, the J gene TRBJ2-7, with D perhaps matching TRBD2 (7 bases). Germline V lookup: CDR1 SNHLY, CDR2 FYNNEI. CDR3 length: 13 amino acids. V was clipped by 4 bases and J by 5 bases, with 12 bases between them. CDR3 loop: CASSGGGLHEQYF. The CDR3 DNA reads TGTGCCAGCAGTGGGGGGGGGCTCCACGAGCAGTACTTC.

About this clonotype itself: A much larger clone sits a single nucleotide away, making a read error possible. The chain carries TRBV6-5 and TRBJ1-3, with 7 bases lining up with TRBD1. The germline V gene has CDR1 MNHEY and CDR2 SVGAGI. After removal of 7 bases from V and 1 base from J, the junction contained 4 bases not matched to a gene. CDR3 length: 14 residues. The CDR3 is CASIPQGSGNTIYF. The CDR3 region has the DNA TGTGCCAGCATACCACAGGGGTCTGGAAACACCATATATTTT.

The chain has TRBV5-1 and TRBJ1-2, with D hard to call. V shed 0 bases and J shed 6 bases, with 12 bases lying between them. Germline V gene data show CDR1 as SGHRS and CDR2 as YFSETQ. CDR3 length: 14 residues. In DNA, the CDR3 is TGCGCCAGCAGCTTGGCGGGGAAGGGCGATGGCTACACCTTC. It encodes CASSLAGKGDGYTF.